The 17 T cell receptor beta chains below were found in one sample sequenced in a study of blood T cells in healthy people across ages. A second roughly 7 to 12 cycle PCR used barcoded and J-beta primers. TCRdb passed the 5' RACE reads through MiXCR, listing each CDR3 protein once. The repertoire includes some 700,000 distinct CDR3 sequences, about a fifth of them detected once, and 22% sits in the top ten. The sample was blood. Receptors were obtained from a man aged 65 to 85 in good health.

This clonotype was picked up a small number of times. The genes are TRBV2 and TRBJ1-2; perhaps TRBD1 as D (6 bases). CDR1 is SNHLY, CDR2 FYNNEI, per germline. V shed 2 bases and J shed 5 bases, with 24 bases lying between them. The CDR3 spans 18 residues. The CDR3 nucleotides read TGTGCCAGCAGTGAAAAGTTGGTAGCTCCGGGGGGCTCGTATGGCTACACCTTC. This sequence encodes CASSEKLVAPGGSYGYTF. The whole variable domain, filled in from reference TRBV2 and TRBJ1-2, reads EPEVTQTPSHQVTQMGQEVILRCVPISNHLYFYWYRQILGQKVEFLVSFYNNEISEKSEIFDDQFSVERPDGSNFTLKIRSTKLEDSAMYFCASSEKLVAPGGSYGYTFGSGTRLTVV.

Points on this clonotype: This may be a read error: a much more frequent sequence differs by one nucleotide. The chain couples TRBV12-3 or TRBV12-4 to TRBJ1-3; 8 nucleotides agree with TRBD1. The CDR3 has 14 residues. The junction had 2 bases not matched to a gene; V was cut back by 5 bases and J by 2 bases. For the CDR3, the DNA is TGTGCCAGCAGTCGGGACAGGCCTGGAAACACCATATATTTT. This translates into CASSRDRPGNTIYF.

In the case of this clonotype: The conserved closing phenylalanine or tryptophan is absent in this CDR3, likely reflecting a read error. The chain couples TRBV5-1 to TRBJ2-1; D is undetermined. Germline V gene data show CDR1 as SGHRS and CDR2 as YFSETQ. This CDR3 is built from 14 residues. Trimming took off 4 bases at V and 2 bases at J, with 10 bases between the two ends. The CDR3 DNA sequence: TGCGCCAGCAGCCCCAGTCTAGCCTACAATGAGCAGTTCTCC. Translated, it gives CASSPSLAYNEQFS.

This clonotype turned up a few times. J is TRBJ2-5 and V is TRBV5-5; TRBD1 is a possible D gene (5 bases). Germline V CDR1 and CDR2: SGHKS, YYEKEE (reference sequence). The CDR3 runs 13 residues. V lost 8 bases to trimming and J lost 1 base, with 12 bases between them. The CDR3 region has the DNA TGTGCCAGTAGTACTCAGGGCCAAGAGACCCAGTACTTC. This sequence encodes CASSTQGQETQYF. The variable domain in full, with the rest retrieved from reference TRBV5-5 and TRBJ2-5, is DAGVTQSPTHLIKTRGQQVTLRCSPISGHKSVSWYQQVLGQGPQFIFQYYEKEERGRGNFPDRFSARQFPNYSSELNVNALLLGDSALYLCASSTQGQETQYFGPGTRLLVL.

This clonotype was seen more than once but under ten times. V is TRBV28 and J is TRBJ2-5; D unclear. The CDR3 runs 14 residues. Trimming stripped 2 bases from V and 5 bases from J, with 12 bases between. Germline V lookup: CDR1 MDHEN, CDR2 SYDVKM. As DNA, the CDR3 is TGTGCCAGCAGTTTAAACAGCCCCGGGGAGACCCAGTACTTC. Amino acids: CASSLNSPGETQYF.

This chain uses TRBV20-1 with TRBJ1-2; 7 positions agree with TRBD1. The germline CDR1 and CDR2 sequences are DFQATT and SNEGSKA (reference sequence). V trimming: 4 bases; J trimming: 4 bases; junction bases outside the gene matches: 6. The CDR3 loop spans 13 amino acids. CDR3 protein: CSATQGTSYGYTF. CDR3 bases: TGCAGTGCTACACAGGGGACCTCCTATGGCTACACCTTC.

This clonotype has just a few counts. The CDR3, as DNA: TGTGCCAGCAGGGGACAGGGAAATTCTGGCTACACCTTC. Translation gives CASRGQGNSGYTF. The chain links TRBV7-2 to TRBJ1-2; 9 bases agree with TRBD1. CDR3 size: 13 residues. The V and J ends lost 6 bases and 7 bases, in that order; junction bases with no gene match: 6. Germline CDR1 SGHTA, CDR2 FQGNSA.

The chain employs TRBV12-3 or TRBV12-4 and TRBJ1-5; 7 nucleotides match TRBD1. V was pared by 3 bases and J by 4 bases, with 3 bases of the junction left unmatched. This CDR3 is 14 amino acids long. The CDR3 DNA reads as TGTGCCAGCAGTTTTCAGGGGGGAAATCAGCCCCAGCATTTT. It yields the protein CASSFQGGNQPQHF.

This clonotype was seen a few times. The chain links TRBV6-5 to TRBJ1-2; D gene unclear. The germline V gene encodes CDR1 MNHEY and CDR2 SVGAGI. This CDR3 comprises 14 residues. Trimming shortened V by 5 bases and J by 1 base, and 11 bases separated the two germline ends. The CDR3 sequence is CASSREALNYGYTF. The CDR3 DNA sequence: TGTGCCAGCAGTAGGGAGGCCCTTAACTATGGCTACACCTTC.

V and J are TRBV6-8 and TRBJ2-7, with 8 bases fitting TRBD2. CDR1 is MNHGY, CDR2 SAAAGT, per germline. The CDR3 runs to 18 residues. V dropped 4 bases and J dropped 2; count of bases not matched to a gene: 16. The DNA of the CDR3 is TGTGCCAGCAGTTCGGGTCTTCCTATAGCGGGGTTCACCTACGAGCAGTACTTC. It codes for CASSSGLPIAGFTYEQYF.

This clonotype was counted ten times or more. V gene TRBV18 combines with J gene TRBJ2-3, with no clear D. Germline assignment: CDR1 KGHSH and CDR2 LQKENI. Trimming left V 3 bases short and J 5 bases short, with 6 bases between. The CDR3 covers 12 residues. Here the CDR3 reads CASSPDGDTQYF. In nucleotides, the CDR3 is TGTGCCAGCTCACCGGACGGAGATACGCAGTATTTT.

The gene calls are TRBV7-2 and TRBJ2-7; 9 nucleotides line up with TRBD2. The germline V gene has CDR1 SGHTA and CDR2 FQGNSA. The ends lost 3 bases at V and 3 bases at J; junction bases unmatched: 6. The CDR3 contains 15 residues. CDR3: CASSLVLAGLYEQYV. Here the CDR3 DNA reads TGTGCCAGCAGCTTGGTCCTAGCGGGACTCTACGAGCAGTACGTC.

V gene TRBV4-3 combines with J gene TRBJ2-1; 7 bases agree with TRBD2. The CDR3 has 16 amino acids. CDR1 and CDR2 from the germline V gene are LGHNA and YSLEER. V lost 0 bases, J lost 3 bases, and 5 bases stayed unmatched. The CDR3, as DNA: TGCGCCAGCAGCCAAGATGCTAGCGGAGACTACAATGAGCAGTTCTTC. As protein: CASSQDASGDYNEQFF.

This clonotype occurred many times. The chain links TRBV20-1 to TRBJ2-5; D may correspond to TRBD1 or TRBD2 (6 bases each). V gave up 3 bases and J gave up 5 bases, with 10 bases separating them. This CDR3 has 12 amino acids. Germline V gene sequence: CDR1 DFQATT, CDR2 SNEGSKA (reference sequence). This chain's CDR3 is CSASRGPETQYF. The CDR3 nucleotides read TGCAGTGCTAGTCGGGGGCCGGAGACCCAGTACTTC.

V and J are TRBV5-1 and TRBJ2-1, with a possible D match to TRBD2 (6 bases). Germline lookup yields CDR1 SGHRS and CDR2 YFSETQ. The CDR3 loop spans 15 amino acids. The germline V and J ends were trimmed by 4 bases and 10 bases, with 21 bases remaining between them. The CDR3 is CASSNRDSQVGEQFF. Here the CDR3 DNA reads TGCGCCAGCAGCAACCGGGACTCCCAAGTAGGCGAGCAGTTCTTC. Filled out from reference TRBV5-1 and TRBJ2-1, the complete variable domain reads KAGVTQTPRYLIKTRGQQVTLSCSPISGHRSVSWYQQTPGQGLQFLFEYFSETQRNKGNFPGRFSGRQFSNSRSEMNVSTLELGDSALYLCASSNRDSQVGEQFFGPGTRLTVL.

V gene TRBV7-2 combines with J gene TRBJ2-4; D not resolved. V gave up 1 base and J gave up 8 bases, with 12 bases separating them. Germline CDR1 and CDR2: SGHTA and FQGNSA. The CDR3 has 14 residues. This CDR3 reads CASSLGVSLDIQYF. The CDR3 coding sequence is TGTGCCAGCAGCTTAGGAGTCAGCTTAGACATTCAGTACTTC. Combining the CDR3 with reference TRBV7-2 and TRBJ2-4 gives the whole variable domain GAGVSQSPSNKVTEKGKDVELRCDPISGHTALYWYRQSLGQGLEFLIYFQGNSAPDKSGLPSDRFSAERTGGSVSTLTIQRTQQEDSAVYLCASSLGVSLDIQYFGAGTRLSVL.

This clonotype has only a few counts. The CDR3 reads CASSPRRTVFQETQYF. For the CDR3, the DNA is TGTGCCAGCAGTCCCCGCCGGACAGTTTTCCAAGAGACCCAGTACTTC. The chain couples TRBV28 to TRBJ2-5; TRBD1 is a possible D gene (6 bases). This CDR3 has 16 amino acids. Germline CDR1 and CDR2: MDHEN and SYDVKM. The ends were cut back, 5 bases at V and 1 base at J, with 17 bases in the middle.